The source of this T cell receptor (beta chain) is a study of T-cell reconstitution after alpha-beta-depleted transplantation in children. This clonotype was recorded many times. Its antigen remains unknown. CDR3 length equals 13 residues. The V gene lost 6 bases and the J gene lost 7 bases, with 10 bases spanning the gap. Germline V gene data show CDR1 as MRHNA and CDR2 as SNTAGT. A TCRbeta library incorporating unique molecular identifiers was prepared. A single record per CDR3 protein comes from TCRdb applying MiXCR to the PCR reads. Of some 190,000 distinct CDR3 sequences listed, approximately 10% are singletons. Study-wide points: Alpha-beta T cells about two months after transplant reportedly derived from several hundred expanded graft clones. For some patients, TCRbeta diversity was high at day 60 because of recipient T cells and thymic progenitors that survived. Once a year had passed after transplant, T-cell counts and diversity came mostly from newly produced T cells.

The chain couples TRBV6-4 to TRBJ1-6; no clear D gene. The receptor's source is a boy between 2 and 10 years old with acute myeloid leukemia, due to receive a stem cell transplant. The sequenced sample was PBMCs, obtained before TCRalphabeta/CD19-depleted stem cell transplant. The CDR3 protein is CASSPMENSPLHF. For the CDR3, the DNA is TGTGCCAGCAGCCCCATGGAGAATTCACCCCTCCACTTT.